This is a list of T cell receptor beta chains from one sample in a study of cytomegalovirus exposure and HLA in healthy donors. Repertoires were generated with immunoSEQ multiplex PCR, while TCRdb's copy carries only in-frame clones and drops some. The sample records some 180,000 clones, about three quarters being singletons. The sequencing sample was made of PBMCs. These TCRs come from a man younger than 35 in good health and CMV-seronegative. Each CDR3 is given with its conserved first and last residue. The order of the fields is D gene, J gene, clone size, V gene, CDR3 protein, CDR3 DNA. D genes are given only for firm matches. Clone size is shown for a subset of rows, as once, few, many or a class of expanded clone.

TRBD1 | TRBJ1-6 | . | TRBV6-5 | CASRADRGPNSPLHF | TGTGCCAGCAGGGCCGACAGGGGCCCTAATTCACCCCTCCACTTT
TRBD1 | TRBJ2-1 | . | TRBV19 | CASSITGGNEQFF | TGTGCCAGTAGTATAACAGGGGGCAATGAGCAGTTCTTC
. | TRBJ1-4 | . | TRBV5-1 | CASSSLRMEEKLFF | TGCGCCAGCAGCTCCCTCCGGATGGAGGAAAAACTGTTTTTT
TRBD1 | TRBJ2-1 | few | TRBV19 | CASRWTGGSYNEQFF | TGTGCCAGTAGGTGGACAGGGGGCTCCTACAATGAGCAGTTCTTC
TRBD2 | TRBJ2-7 | . | TRBV9 | CASSPGTSGGAPYEQYF | TGTGCCAGCAGCCCCGGGACTAGCGGGGGGGCCCCCTACGAGCAGTACTTC
. | TRBJ2-7 | . | TRBV7-9 | CASSPFSGGGGEQYF | TGTGCCAGCAGCCCCTTTTCAGGGGGCGGGGGCGAGCAGTACTTC
. | TRBJ2-2 | . | TRBV5-6 | CASSLAGVWTGELFF | TGCGCCAGCAGCTTGGCCGGGGTTTGGACCGGGGAGCTGTTTTTT
. | TRBJ1-4 | . | TRBV6-5 | CASGTGPGNEKLFF | TGTGCCAGCGGAACAGGTCCGGGTAATGAAAAACTGTTTTTT
TRBD2 | TRBJ2-5 | . | TRBV2 | CASSEGGFGGRGGFNRKTQYF | TGTGCCAGCAGTGAAGGGGGTTTCGGCGGGAGAGGAGGTTTCAATAGAAAGACCCAGTACTTC
. | TRBJ2-1 | . | TRBV30 | CAWSWTGTYNEQFF | TGTGCCTGGAGTTGGACTGGGACCTACAATGAGCAGTTCTTC
TRBD2 | TRBJ2-2 | . | TRBV9 | CASSVVGAGDTGELFF | TGTGCCAGCAGCGTAGTTGGTGCGGGAGATACCGGGGAGCTGTTTTTT